This T cell receptor beta chain is from a study of T cells after posttransplantation cyclophosphamide. Study-level points and caveats: Tissue-infiltrating T cells from skin or gut overlapped little with blood T cells. Donor CD8+ memory clones often dominated recipient blood repertoires at later times.

This related bone marrow graft donor gave peripheral blood on the day of marrow donation. Cells defined as naive were viable CD3+CD4+ or CD3+CD8+ and CCR7+CD45RA+CD45RO-CD95-CD27+CD28+. This table comes from immunoSEQ multiplex PCR, and its TCRdb copy is limited to in-frame clones, with some not included. The sample lists tens of thousands of clones, around 98% seen once, with 0.13% in the top ten. CDR1 is SGDLS and CDR2 is YYNGEE in the germline V gene. V dropped 4 bases and J dropped 4; count of bases not matched to a gene: 8. The CDR3 totals 16 residues. In regard to this clone: Its antigen is still unknown.

Material: naive CD8+ T cells sorted from PBMCs. This receptor was identified in a man aged 35-49 years in good health, CMV-negative, and a related stem cell transplant donor. This chain connects TRBV9 to TRBJ2-3, with TRBD2 matching 11 bases. CDR3 bases: TGTGCCAGCAGCTTCCCTCTAGCGGGGGGAGCAGATACGCAGTATTTT. This sequence encodes CASSFPLAGGADTQYF.